The text below deals with one TCR beta chain. Its antigen is currently unknown. TCRdb keeps only in-frame clones here, not all; method: immunoSEQ multiplex PCR. This table has 150,000 to 200,000 clones, 80% to 95% appearing once. The data derive from a study of T cell responses to AZD1222 COVID-19 vaccine. Regarding the study as a whole: In a largely white British group with more females than males, clonal diversity was possibly underestimated. Unmutated variant regions are reportedly the target of nearly half of TCRs that are spike-specific. Baseline testing showed seropositivity in only six AZD1222 recipients. Spike-specific TCR breadth and depth went up after people got two AZD1222 doses.

The clonotype originates from an adult who received the AZD1222 COVID-19 vaccine. The sample was peripheral blood, taken 28 days after the second AZD1222 dose.

The CDR3 is CASRGSENTEAFF. In DNA, the CDR3 is TGCGCCAGCCGGGGCAGTGAGAACACTGAAGCTTTCTTT. The chain employs TRBV10-1 and TRBJ1-1; tentatively, D is TRBD1 (5 bases). The V gene lost 8 bases and the J gene lost 1 base, with 11 bases spanning the gap. The CDR3 is 13 amino acids. Germline loops: CDR1 WNHNN, CDR2 SYGVQD (reference sequence).